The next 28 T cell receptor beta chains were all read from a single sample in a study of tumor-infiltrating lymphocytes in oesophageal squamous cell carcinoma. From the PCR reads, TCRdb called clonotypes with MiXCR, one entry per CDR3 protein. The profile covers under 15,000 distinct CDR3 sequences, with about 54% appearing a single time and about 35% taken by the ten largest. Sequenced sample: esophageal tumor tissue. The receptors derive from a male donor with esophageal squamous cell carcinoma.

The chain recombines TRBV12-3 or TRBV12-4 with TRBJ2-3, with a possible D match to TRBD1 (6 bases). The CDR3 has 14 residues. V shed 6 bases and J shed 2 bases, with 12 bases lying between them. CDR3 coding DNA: TGTGCCAGCAGATCCGGGACAATCACAGATACGCAGTATTTT. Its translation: CASRSGTITDTQYF.

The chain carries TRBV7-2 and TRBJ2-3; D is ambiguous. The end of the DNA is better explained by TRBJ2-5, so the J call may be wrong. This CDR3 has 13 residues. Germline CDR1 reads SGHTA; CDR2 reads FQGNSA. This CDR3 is CASSFGDPETQYF. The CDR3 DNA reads TGTGCCAGCAGCTTCGGCGATCCAGAGACCCAGTACTTC.

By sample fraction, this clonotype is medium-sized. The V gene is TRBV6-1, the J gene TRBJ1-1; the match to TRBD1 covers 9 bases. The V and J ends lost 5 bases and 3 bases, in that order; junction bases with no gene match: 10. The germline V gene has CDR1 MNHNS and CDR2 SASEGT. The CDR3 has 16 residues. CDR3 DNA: TGTGCCAGCAGTAAGACAGGGGGATCGTGGGACACTGAAGCTTTCTTT. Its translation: CASSKTGGSWDTEAFF.

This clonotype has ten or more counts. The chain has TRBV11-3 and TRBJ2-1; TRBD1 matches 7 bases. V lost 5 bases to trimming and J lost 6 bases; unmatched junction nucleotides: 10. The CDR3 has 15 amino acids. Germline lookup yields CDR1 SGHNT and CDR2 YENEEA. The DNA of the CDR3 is TGTGCCAGCAGCCAGTCGGACAGGCCCTTCAATGAGCAGTTCTTC. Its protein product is CASSQSDRPFNEQFF.

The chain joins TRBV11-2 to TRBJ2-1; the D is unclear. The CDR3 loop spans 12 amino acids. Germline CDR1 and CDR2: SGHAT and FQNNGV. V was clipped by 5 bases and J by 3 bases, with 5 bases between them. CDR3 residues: CASSRNYNEQFF. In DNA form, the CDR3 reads TGTGCCAGCAGCCGGAACTACAATGAGCAGTTCTTC. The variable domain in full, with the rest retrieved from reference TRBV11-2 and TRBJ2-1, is EAGVAQSPRYKIIEKRQSVAFWCNPISGHATLYWYQQILGQGPKLLIQFQNNGVVDDSQLPKDRFSAERLKGVDSTLKIQPAKLEDSAVYLCASSRNYNEQFFGPGTRLTVL.

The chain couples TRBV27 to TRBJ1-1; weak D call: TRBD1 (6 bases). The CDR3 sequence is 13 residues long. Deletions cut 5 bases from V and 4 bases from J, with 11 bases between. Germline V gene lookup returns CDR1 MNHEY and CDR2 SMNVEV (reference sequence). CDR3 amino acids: CASSNTGRTEAFF. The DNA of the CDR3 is TGTGCCAGCAGTAACACAGGGCGCACTGAAGCTTTCTTT.

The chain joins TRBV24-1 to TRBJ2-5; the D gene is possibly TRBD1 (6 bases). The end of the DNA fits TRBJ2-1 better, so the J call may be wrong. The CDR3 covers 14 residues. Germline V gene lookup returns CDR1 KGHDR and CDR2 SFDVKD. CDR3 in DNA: TGTGCCACCAGTGACCCTGGACAGTACAATGAGCAGTTCTTC. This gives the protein CATSDPGQYNEQFF.

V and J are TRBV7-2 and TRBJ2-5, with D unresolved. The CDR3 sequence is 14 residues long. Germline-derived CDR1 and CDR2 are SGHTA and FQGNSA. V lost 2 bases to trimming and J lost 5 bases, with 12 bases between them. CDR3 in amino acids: CASSLNGRQETQYF. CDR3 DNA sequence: TGTGCCAGCAGCTTAAATGGGCGGCAGGAGACCCAGTACTTC.

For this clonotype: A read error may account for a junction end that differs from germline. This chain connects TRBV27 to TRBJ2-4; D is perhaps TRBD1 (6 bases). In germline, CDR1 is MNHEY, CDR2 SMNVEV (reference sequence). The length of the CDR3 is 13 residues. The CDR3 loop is CASRGQYNSPLHF. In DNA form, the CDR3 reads TGTGCCAGTAGAGGACAGTATAATTCACCCCTCCACTTC.

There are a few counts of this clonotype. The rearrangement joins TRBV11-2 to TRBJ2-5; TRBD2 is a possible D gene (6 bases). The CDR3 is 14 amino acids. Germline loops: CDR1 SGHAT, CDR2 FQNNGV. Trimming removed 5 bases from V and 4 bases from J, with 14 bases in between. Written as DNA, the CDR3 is TGTGCCAGCAGCCCCTCTTTTAGCGGAGAGACCCAGTACTTC. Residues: CASSPSFSGETQYF.

The CDR3 region is CASSLAGVGEQFF. DNA of the CDR3: TGTGCCAGCAGCTTAGCGGGGGTGGGTGAGCAGTTCTTC. J is TRBJ2-5 and V is TRBV7-2; D may be TRBD1 or TRBD2 (5 bases each). The last part of the DNA fits TRBJ2-1 better; the J call may be wrong. This CDR3 has 13 amino acids. The germline V gene encodes CDR1 SGHTA and CDR2 FQGNSA.

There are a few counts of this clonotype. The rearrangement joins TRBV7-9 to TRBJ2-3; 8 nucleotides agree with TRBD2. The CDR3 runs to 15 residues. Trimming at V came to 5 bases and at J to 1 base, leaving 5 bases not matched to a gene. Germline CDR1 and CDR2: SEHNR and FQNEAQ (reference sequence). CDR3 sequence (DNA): TGTGCCAGCAGCCTAGGACTAGCCCGCACAGATACGCAGTATTTT. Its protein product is CASSLGLARTDTQYF.

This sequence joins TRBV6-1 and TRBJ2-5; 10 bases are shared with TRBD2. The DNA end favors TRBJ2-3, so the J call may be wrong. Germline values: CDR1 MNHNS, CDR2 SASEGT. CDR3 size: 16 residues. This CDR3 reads CASSVRTSGKGDTQYF. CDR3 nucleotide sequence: TGTGCCAGCAGTGTCCGGACTAGCGGAAAGGGAGATACGCAGTATTTT.

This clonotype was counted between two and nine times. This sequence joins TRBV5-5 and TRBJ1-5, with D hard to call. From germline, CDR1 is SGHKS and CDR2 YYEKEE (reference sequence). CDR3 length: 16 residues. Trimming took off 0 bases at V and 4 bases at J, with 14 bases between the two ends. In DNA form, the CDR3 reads TGTGCCAGCAGCTTGGTTGTAGGGCCGGGAAATCAGCCCCAGCATTTT. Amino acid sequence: CASSLVVGPGNQPQHF.

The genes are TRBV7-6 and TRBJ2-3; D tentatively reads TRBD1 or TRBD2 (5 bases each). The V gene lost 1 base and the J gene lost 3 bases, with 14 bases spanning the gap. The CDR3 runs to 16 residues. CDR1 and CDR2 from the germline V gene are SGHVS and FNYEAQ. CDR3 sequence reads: CASSLVARGLTDTQYF. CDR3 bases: TGTGCCAGCAGCTTAGTCGCGAGGGGATTAACAGATACGCAGTATTTT.

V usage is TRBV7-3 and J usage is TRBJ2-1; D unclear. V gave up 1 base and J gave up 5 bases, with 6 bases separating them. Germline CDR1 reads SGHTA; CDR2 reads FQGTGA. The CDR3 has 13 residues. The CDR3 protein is CASSLNRDNEQFF. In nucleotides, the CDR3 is TGTGCCAGCAGCTTAAACAGAGACAATGAGCAGTTCTTC.

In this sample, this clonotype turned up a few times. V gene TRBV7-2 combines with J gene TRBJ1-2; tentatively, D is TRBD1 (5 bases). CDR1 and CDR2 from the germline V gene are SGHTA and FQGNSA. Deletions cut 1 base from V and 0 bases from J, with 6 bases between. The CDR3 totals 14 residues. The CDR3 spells CASSLGGSNYGYTF. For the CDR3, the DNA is TGTGCCAGCAGCTTAGGGGGGTCTAACTATGGCTACACCTTC.

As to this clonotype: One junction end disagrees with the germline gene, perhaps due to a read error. The CDR3 bases are TGTGCCAGCAGCCAAGATTTGGCGGGCCCTTACAATGAGCAGTACTTT. This translates into CASSQDLAGPYNEQYF. V is TRBV3-1 and J is TRBJ1-6; D unclear. CDR1 LGHDT and CDR2 YNNKEL come from the germline V gene (reference sequence). The CDR3 has 16 amino acids. Full variable domain (outside the CDR3, taken from reference TRBV3-1 and TRBJ1-6): DTAVSQTPKYLVTQMGNDKSIKCEQNLGHDTMYWYKQDSKKFLKIMFSYNNKELIINETVPNRFSPKSPDKAHLNLHINSLELGDSAVYFCASSQDLAGPYNEQYFGNGTRLTVT.

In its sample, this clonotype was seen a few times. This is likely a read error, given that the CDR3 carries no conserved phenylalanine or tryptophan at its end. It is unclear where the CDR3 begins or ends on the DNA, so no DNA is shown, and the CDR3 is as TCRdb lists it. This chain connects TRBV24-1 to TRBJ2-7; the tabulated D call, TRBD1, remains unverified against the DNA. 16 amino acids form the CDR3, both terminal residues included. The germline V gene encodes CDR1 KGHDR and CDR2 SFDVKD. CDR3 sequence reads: CATSADRVNSPLHFGN.

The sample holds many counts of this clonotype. Here the CDR3 reads CASSLSPLGGNTEAFF. The CDR3 DNA reads as TGTGCCAGCAGCCTGTCCCCCCTAGGCGGGAACACTGAAGCTTTCTTT. The chain carries TRBV14 and TRBJ1-1, with D unresolved. CDR1 is SGHDN and CDR2 is FVKESK in the germline V gene. The V end lost 4 bases, the J end lost 1 base, and 16 bases lay between the germline ends. The CDR3 length is 16 residues.

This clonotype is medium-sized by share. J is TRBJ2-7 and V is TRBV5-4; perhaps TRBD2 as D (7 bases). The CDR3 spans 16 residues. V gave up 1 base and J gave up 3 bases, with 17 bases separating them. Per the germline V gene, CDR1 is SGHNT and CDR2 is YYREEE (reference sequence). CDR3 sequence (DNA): TGTGCCAGCAGCTTGCGGGGGCGGGGGAGGGACTACGAGCAGTACTTC. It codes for CASSLRGRGRDYEQYF.

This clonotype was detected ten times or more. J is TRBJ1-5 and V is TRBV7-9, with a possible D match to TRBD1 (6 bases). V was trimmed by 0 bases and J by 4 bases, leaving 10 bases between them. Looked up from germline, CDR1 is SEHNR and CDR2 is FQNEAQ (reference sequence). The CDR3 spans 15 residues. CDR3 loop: CASSLAGADNQPQHF. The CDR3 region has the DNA TGTGCCAGCAGCTTAGCGGGGGCGGATAATCAGCCCCAGCATTTT.

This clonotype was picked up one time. In nucleotides, the CDR3 is TGTGCCAGCAGCTTAGAGGGACAGGGGGGATCAGATACGCAGTATTTT. Its translation is CASSLEGQGGSDTQYF. The chain links TRBV7-2 to TRBJ2-3; 11 bases line up with TRBD1. The CDR3 is 16 residues long. Per the germline V gene, CDR1 is SGHTA and CDR2 is FQGNSA. Losses at the gene ends were 1 base for V and 4 bases for J; bases not matched to a gene: 4.

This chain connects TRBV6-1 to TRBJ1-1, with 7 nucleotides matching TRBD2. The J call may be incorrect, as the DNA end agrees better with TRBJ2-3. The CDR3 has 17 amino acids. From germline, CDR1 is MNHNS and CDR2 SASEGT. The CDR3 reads CASSEAAGVGSGNTQYF. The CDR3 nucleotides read TGTGCCAGCAGTGAAGCTGCGGGAGTCGGGAGTGGAAATACGCAGTATTTT.

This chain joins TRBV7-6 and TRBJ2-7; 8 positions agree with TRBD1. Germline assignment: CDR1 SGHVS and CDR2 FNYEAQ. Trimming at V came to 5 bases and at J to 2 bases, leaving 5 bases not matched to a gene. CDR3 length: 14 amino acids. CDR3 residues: CASSPGTGTYEQYF. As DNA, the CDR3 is TGTGCCAGCAGCCCCGGGACAGGTACCTACGAGCAGTACTTC. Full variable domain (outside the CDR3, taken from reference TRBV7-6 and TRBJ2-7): GAGVSQSPRYKVTKRGQDVALRCDPISGHVSLYWYRQALGQGPEFLTYFNYEAQQDKSGLPNDRFSAERPEGSISTLTIQRTEQRDSAMYRCASSPGTGTYEQYFGPGTRLTVT.

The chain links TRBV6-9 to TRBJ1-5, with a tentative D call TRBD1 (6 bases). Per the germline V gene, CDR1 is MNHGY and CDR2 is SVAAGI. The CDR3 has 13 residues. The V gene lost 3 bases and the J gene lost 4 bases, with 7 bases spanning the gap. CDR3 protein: CASSYQGNQPQHF. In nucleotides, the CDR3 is TGTGCCAGCAGTTACCAGGGGAATCAGCCCCAGCATTTT.

This CDR3 is CASSFDQRGYTF. The DNA of the CDR3 is TGTGCCAGCAGTTTTGATCAAAGGGGCTACACCTTC. The chain carries TRBV12-3 or TRBV12-4 and TRBJ2-4; D unclear. The DNA matches TRBJ1-2 better at its end, which makes the J call doubtful. This CDR3 has 12 amino acids.

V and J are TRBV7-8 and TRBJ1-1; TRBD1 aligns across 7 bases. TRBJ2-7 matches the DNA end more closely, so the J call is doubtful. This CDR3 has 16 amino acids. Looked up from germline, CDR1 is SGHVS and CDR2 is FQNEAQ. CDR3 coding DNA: TGTGCCAGCAGCTTAACCGGGACAGCGAACACCTACGAGCAGTACTTC. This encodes CASSLTGTANTYEQYF.